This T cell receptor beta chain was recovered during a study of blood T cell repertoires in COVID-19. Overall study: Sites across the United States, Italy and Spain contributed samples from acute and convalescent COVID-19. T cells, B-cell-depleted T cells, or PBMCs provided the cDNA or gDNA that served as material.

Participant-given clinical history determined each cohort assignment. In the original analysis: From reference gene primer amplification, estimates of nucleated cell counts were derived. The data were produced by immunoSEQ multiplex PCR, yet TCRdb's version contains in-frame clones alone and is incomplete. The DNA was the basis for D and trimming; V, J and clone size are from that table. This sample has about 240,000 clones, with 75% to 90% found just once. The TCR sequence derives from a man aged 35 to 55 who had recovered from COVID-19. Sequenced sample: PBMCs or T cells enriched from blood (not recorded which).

CDR3 bases: TGTGCCAGCAGATTCCGAGGACTGGCCGACCCCTCCTATGGCTACACCTTC. Protein: CASRFRGLADPSYGYTF. The chain links TRBV28 to TRBJ1-2; no clear D gene. CDR1 and CDR2 from the germline V gene are MDHEN and SYDVKM. Deletions cut 6 bases from V and 4 bases from J, with 24 bases between. The CDR3 consists of 17 residues.